This T cell receptor beta chain was recovered during a study of tumor-infiltrating lymphocytes in localized non-small cell lung cancer. Study in general: Tumor tissue and non-adjacent uninvolved lung came from each patient. Overall study results and limits: TCR sequencing covered a subset of patients with enough tissue. T-cell fraction did not differ between immunotypes IM1 and IM2.

Profiling relied on immunoSEQ multiplex PCR, and the TCRdb table lists in-frame clones only, not all of them. The table has over 9,000 clones, 84% seen once; the top ten hold approximately 7.9%. Notes on this clone: The antigen remains unidentified.

Material: lung tumor tissue. This receptor was obtained from a human donor with non-small cell lung cancer.

CDR3 sequence: CASSQVSQRGKLFF. In DNA form, the CDR3 reads TGCGCCAGCAGCCAAGTCTCACAGCGGGGGAAGCTGTTTTTT. The chain uses TRBV4-1 and TRBJ2-2; 8 nucleotides line up with TRBD2. The CDR3 has 14 residues. The V gene's germline CDR1 is MGHRA and CDR2 YSYEKL. After removal of 1 base from V and 12 bases from J, the junction contained 7 bases not matched to a gene.